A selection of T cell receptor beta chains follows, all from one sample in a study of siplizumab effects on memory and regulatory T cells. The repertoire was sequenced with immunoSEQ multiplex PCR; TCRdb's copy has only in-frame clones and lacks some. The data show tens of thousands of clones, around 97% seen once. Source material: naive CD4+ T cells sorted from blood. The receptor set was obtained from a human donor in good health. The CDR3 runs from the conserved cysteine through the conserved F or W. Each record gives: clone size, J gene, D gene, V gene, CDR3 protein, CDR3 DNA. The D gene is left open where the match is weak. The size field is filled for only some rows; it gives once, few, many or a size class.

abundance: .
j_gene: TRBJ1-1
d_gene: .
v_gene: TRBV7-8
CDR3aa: CASIKHGANNANTEAFF
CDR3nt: TGTGCCAGCATCAAGCATGGGGCTAACAATGCGAACACTGAAGCTTTCTTT

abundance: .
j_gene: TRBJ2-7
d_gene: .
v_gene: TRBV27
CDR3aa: CASRGLAGAETYEQYF
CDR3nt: TGTGCCAGCAGGGGACTGGCTGGTGCGGAGACATACGAGCAGTACTTC

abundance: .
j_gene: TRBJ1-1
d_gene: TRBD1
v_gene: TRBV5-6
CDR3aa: CASSLGQGVKNTEAFF
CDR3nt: TGTGCCAGCAGCTTGGGGCAGGGGGTAAAGAACACTGAAGCTTTCTTT

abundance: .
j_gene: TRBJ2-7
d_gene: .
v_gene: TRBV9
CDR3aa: CASSVGSGTYEQYF
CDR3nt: TGTGCCAGCAGCGTAGGTAGCGGCACCTACGAGCAGTACTTC

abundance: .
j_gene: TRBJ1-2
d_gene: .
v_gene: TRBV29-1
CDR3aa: CSVEDSDKGDYGYTF
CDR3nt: TGCAGCGTTGAAGACTCTGATAAGGGGGACTATGGCTACACCTTC

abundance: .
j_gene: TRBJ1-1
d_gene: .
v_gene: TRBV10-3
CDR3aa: CAIRARNMNTEAFF
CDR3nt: TGTGCCATCAGGGCGAGGAACATGAACACTGAAGCTTTCTTT

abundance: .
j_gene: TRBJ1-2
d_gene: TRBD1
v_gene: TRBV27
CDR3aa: CASSSRQGAVVYTF
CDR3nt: TGTGCCAGCAGTTCCCGACAGGGGGCGGTCGTCTACACCTTC

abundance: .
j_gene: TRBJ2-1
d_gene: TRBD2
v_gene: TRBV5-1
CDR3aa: CASSILAGGPKNEQFF
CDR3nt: TGCGCCAGCAGCATATTAGCGGGGGGGCCTAAAAATGAGCAGTTCTTC

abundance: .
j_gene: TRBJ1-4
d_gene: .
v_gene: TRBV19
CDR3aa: CASTKQGTNEKLFF
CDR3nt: TGTGCCAGTACGAAACAGGGAACGAATGAAAAACTGTTTTTT

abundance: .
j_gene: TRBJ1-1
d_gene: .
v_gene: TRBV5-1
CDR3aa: CASSADGRVAFF
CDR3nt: TGCGCCAGCAGCGCCGACGGGCGGGTGGCTTTCTTT

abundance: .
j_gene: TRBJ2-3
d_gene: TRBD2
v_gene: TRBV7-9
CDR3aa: CASSLIPAGPSTDTQYF
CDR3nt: TGTGCCAGCAGCTTAATTCCAGCGGGACCATCCACAGATACGCAGTATTTT

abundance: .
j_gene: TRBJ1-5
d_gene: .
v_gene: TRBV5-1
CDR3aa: CASSSFDNQPQHF
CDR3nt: TGCGCCAGCAGCTCGTTTGACAATCAGCCCCAGCATTTT

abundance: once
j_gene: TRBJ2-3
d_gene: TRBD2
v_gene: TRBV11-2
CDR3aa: CASSSFSGGEMYF
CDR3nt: TGTGCCAGCAGCTCATTTAGCGGGGGAGAAATGTATTTT

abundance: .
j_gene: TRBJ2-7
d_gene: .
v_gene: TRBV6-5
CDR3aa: CASSYSVYRPWYF
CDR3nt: TGTGCCAGCAGTTACTCGGTATACAGACCTTGGTACTTC

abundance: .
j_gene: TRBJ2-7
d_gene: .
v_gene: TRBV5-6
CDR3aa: CASSFWGLNSYEQYF
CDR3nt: TGTGCCAGCAGCTTTTGGGGCCTTAACTCCTACGAGCAGTACTTC

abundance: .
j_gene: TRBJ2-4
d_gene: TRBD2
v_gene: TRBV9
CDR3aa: CASSVGRGGQGKNIQYF
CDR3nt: TGTGCCAGCAGCGTAGGTCGGGGGGGCCAGGGCAAAAACATTCAGTACTTC

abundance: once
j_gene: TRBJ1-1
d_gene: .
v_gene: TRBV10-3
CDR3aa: CAISELEAGSFNTEAFF
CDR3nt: TGTGCCATCAGTGAGCTTGAGGCAGGCTCTTTCAACACTGAAGCTTTCTTT

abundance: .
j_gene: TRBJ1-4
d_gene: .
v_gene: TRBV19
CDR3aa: CASTGRTNEKLFF
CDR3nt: TGTGCCAGTACGGGGCGGACGAATGAAAAACTGTTTTTT

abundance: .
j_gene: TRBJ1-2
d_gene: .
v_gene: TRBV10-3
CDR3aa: CAITDRTYGYTF
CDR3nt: TGTGCCATCACTGACCGTACCTATGGCTACACCTTC

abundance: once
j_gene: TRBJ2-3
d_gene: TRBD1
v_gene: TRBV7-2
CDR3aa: CASSLALTGGFTDTQYF
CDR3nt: TGTGCCAGCAGCTTAGCGCTAACAGGGGGTTTCACAGATACGCAGTATTTT

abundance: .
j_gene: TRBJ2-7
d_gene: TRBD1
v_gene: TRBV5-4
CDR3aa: CASSPWTGAYEQYF
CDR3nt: TGTGCCAGCAGCCCGTGGACAGGGGCCTACGAGCAGTACTTC

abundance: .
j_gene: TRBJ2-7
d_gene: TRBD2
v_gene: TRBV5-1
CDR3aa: CASSYWGLAGVYEQYF
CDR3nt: TGCGCCAGCAGCTACTGGGGACTAGCGGGGGTCTACGAGCAGTACTTC

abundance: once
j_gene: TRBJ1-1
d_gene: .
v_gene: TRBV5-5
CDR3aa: CASSAIFSIPGAFF
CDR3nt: TGTGCCAGCAGCGCCATATTCTCAATCCCGGGGGCTTTCTTT

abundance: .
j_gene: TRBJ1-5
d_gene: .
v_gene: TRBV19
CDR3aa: CATKSVSGNQPQHF
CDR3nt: TGTGCCACTAAGAGCGTAAGTGGCAATCAGCCCCAGCATTTT

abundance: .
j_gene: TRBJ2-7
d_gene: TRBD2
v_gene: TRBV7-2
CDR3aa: CASSSTSGDYEQYF
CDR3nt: TGTGCCAGCAGCTCGACTAGCGGGGATTACGAGCAGTACTTC

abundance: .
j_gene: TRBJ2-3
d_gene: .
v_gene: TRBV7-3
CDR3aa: CASRLTLTDTQYF
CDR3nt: TGTGCCAGCCGACTCACCCTCACAGATACGCAGTATTTT

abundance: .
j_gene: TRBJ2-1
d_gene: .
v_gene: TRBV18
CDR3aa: CASSPLGHMSNEQFF
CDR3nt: TGTGCCAGCTCACCATTAGGGCATATGAGCAATGAGCAGTTCTTC

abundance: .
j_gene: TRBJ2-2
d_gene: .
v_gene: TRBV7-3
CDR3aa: CASSLMRDTGELFF
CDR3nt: TGTGCCAGCAGCTTAATGCGAGACACCGGGGAGCTGTTTTTT

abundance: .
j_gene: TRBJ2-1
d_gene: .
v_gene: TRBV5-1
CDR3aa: CASSYLEYNEQFF
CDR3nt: TGCGCCAGCAGCTACCTGGAGTACAATGAGCAGTTCTTC

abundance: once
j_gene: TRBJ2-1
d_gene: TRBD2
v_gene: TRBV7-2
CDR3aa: CASSPTSEGFF
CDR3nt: TGTGCCAGCAGCCCAACTAGCGAGGGGTTCTTC

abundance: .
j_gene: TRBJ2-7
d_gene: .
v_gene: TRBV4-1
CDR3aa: CASSPSDPRGQYF
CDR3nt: TGCGCCAGCAGCCCCTCGGACCCCCGGGGGCAGTACTTC

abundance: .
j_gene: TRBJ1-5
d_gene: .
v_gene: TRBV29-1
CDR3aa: CSVEDQGRSNQPQHF
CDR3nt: TGCAGCGTTGAAGATCAGGGACGGAGTAATCAGCCCCAGCATTTT

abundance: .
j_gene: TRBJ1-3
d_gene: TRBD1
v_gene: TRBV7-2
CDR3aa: CASSKTGDGNTIYF
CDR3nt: TGTGCCAGCAGCAAAACAGGGGACGGAAACACCATATATTTT

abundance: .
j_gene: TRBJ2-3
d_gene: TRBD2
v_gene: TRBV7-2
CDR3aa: CASSLVAGGRDTQYF
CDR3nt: TGTGCCAGCAGCTTAGTGGCGGGGGGTCGGGATACGCAGTATTTT

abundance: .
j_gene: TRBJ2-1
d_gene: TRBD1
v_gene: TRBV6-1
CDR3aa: CASRKLPGTGDLPFF
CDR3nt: TGTGCCAGCAGGAAGCTTCCCGGGACAGGGGATTTGCCGTTCTTC

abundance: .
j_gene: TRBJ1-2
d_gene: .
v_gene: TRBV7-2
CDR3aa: CASRAGGHYGYTF
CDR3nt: TGTGCCAGTCGGGCGGGGGGACACTATGGCTACACCTTC

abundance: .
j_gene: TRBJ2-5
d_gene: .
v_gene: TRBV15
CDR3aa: CATSLGFSVETQYF
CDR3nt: TGTGCCACCAGCCTGGGGTTCTCTGTGGAGACCCAGTACTTC

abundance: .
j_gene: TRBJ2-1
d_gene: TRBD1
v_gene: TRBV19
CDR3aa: CASRPGQGAPTEQFF
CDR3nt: TGTGCCAGTAGACCGGGACAGGGGGCCCCTACTGAGCAGTTCTTC

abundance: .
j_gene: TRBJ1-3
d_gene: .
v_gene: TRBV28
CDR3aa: CASSLRSQGGNTIYF
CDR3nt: TGTGCCAGCAGTTTACGGTCCCAGGGAGGAAACACCATATATTTT

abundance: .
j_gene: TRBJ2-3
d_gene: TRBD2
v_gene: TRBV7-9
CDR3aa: CASSLIRPVRGGSTDTQYF
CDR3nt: TGTGCCAGCAGCTTAATAAGGCCCGTGCGGGGGGGAAGCACAGATACGCAGTATTTT

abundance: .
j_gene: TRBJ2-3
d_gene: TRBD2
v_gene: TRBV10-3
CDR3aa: CAISYRGGEVSTDTQYF
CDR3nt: TGTGCCATCAGCTACCGGGGGGGGGAAGTTAGCACAGATACGCAGTATTTT

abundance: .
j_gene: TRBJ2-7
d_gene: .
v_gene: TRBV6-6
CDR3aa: CASSYEGRNYEQYF
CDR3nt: TGTGCCAGCAGTTACGAGGGGCGCAACTACGAGCAGTACTTC

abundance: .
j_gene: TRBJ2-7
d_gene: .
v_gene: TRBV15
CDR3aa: CATSSRGGAYEQYF
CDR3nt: TGTGCCACCAGCAGCAGGGGGGGAGCTTACGAGCAGTACTTC

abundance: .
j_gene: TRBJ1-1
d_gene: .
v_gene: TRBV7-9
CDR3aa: CASSLSVNTEAFF
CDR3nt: TGTGCCAGCAGCTTAAGTGTGAACACTGAAGCTTTCTTT

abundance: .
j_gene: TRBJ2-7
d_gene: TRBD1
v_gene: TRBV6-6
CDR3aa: CASSYGTGTYEQYF
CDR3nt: TGTGCCAGCAGTTACGGGACAGGCACCTACGAGCAGTACTTC

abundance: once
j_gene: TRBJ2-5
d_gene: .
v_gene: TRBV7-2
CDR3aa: CASSLGQHQETQYF
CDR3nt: TGTGCCAGCAGCTTAGGCCAGCACCAAGAGACCCAGTACTTC

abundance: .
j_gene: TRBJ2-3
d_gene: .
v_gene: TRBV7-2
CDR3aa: CASRYPGSAQYF
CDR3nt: TGTGCCAGCAGGTACCCGGGATCTGCGCAGTATTTT

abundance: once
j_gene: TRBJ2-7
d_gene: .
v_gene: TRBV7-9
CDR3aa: CASSRTVSYEQYF
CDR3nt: TGTGCCAGCAGCCGGACAGTCTCTTACGAGCAGTACTTC

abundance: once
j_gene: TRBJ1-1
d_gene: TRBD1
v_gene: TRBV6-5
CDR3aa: CASSPIGTVNTEAFF
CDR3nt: TGTGCCAGCAGTCCCATCGGGACAGTGAACACTGAAGCTTTCTTT

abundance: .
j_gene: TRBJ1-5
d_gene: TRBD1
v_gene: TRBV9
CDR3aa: CASSGTGVQPQHF
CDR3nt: TGTGCCAGCAGCGGGACAGGGGTGCAGCCCCAGCATTTT

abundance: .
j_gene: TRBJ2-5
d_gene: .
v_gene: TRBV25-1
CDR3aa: CASSRPGAAETQYF
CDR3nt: TGTGCCAGCAGTAGACCGGGGGCGGCGGAGACCCAGTACTTC